Each of the 31 T cell receptor beta chains below was sequenced from the same sample in a study of beta chain features in type 1 diabetes. Whole-study results and caveats: In every one of the four CD4+ subsets, TCRB CDR3s were moderately but significantly shorter in Type 1 diabetes patients.

Expressed TCRB transcripts got sequenced, as all isolated RNA was reverse transcribed. Clones were sequenced by immunoSEQ multiplex PCR, and TCRdb holds only the in-frame ones, with some missing. Of about 640,000 clones listed, around 12% were seen once; the top ten hold more than 0.09%. Their antigen targets remain unknown. The sequenced sample was naive CD4+ T cells from blood. The receptors shown here come from a man aged 25-40 years with type 1 diabetes.

This clone came up a few times. The chain uses TRBV30 and TRBJ1-5; no firm D call. CDR1 and CDR2 from the germline V gene are GTSNPN and SVGIG (reference sequence). V was cut by 2 bases and J by 5 bases, with 7 bases left in between. CDR3 length: 12 amino acids. CDR3 coding DNA: TGTGCCTGGAGTTCCCCAGATCAGCCCCAGCATTTT. As protein: CAWSSPDQPQHF.

This clone was found a few times. This same CDR3 is encoded by further DNA sequences in the sample. This chain links TRBV5-1 with TRBJ2-3; possible D gene TRBD1, 5 bases. The V gene lost 2 bases and the J gene lost 3 bases, with 7 bases spanning the gap. The germline V gene encodes CDR1 SGHRS and CDR2 YFSETQ. The CDR3 spans 13 residues. CDR3 bases: TGCGCCAGCAGCTTTCAGGGAACAGATACGCAGTATTTT. Amino acids: CASSFQGTDTQYF.

The genes are TRBV27 and TRBJ2-7; TRBD1 is a possible D gene (5 bases). CDR1 MNHEY and CDR2 SMNVEV come from the germline V gene (reference sequence). The CDR3 is 14 residues long. The germline V and J ends were trimmed by 7 bases and 0 bases, with 13 bases remaining between them. For the CDR3, the DNA is TGTGCCAGCATAACCAGGGTGGGCTCCTACGAGCAGTACTTC. This sequence encodes CASITRVGSYEQYF.

The chain carries TRBV18 and TRBJ1-2, with 8 nucleotides matching TRBD1. This CDR3 has 15 residues. With 3 bases clipped from V and 6 bases from J, the junction kept 9 bases outside the gene matches. CDR1 KGHSH and CDR2 LQKENI come from the germline V gene. DNA of the CDR3: TGTGCCAGCTCACCCGACAGGGGAGGGGCAGATGGCTACACCTTC. Encoded protein: CASSPDRGGADGYTF. Filled out from reference TRBV18 and TRBJ1-2, the complete variable domain reads NAGVMQNPRHLVRRRGQEARLRCSPMKGHSHVYWYRQLPEEGLKFMVYLQKENIIDESGMPKERFSAEFPKEGPSILRIQQVVRGDSAAYFCASSPDRGGADGYTFGSGTRLTVV.

The chain carries TRBV15 and TRBJ1-1; D perhaps matches TRBD1 (6 bases). Trimming stripped 5 bases from V and 0 bases from J, with 10 bases between. CDR1 and CDR2 from the germline V gene are LNHNV and YYDKDF (reference sequence). The CDR3 sequence is 14 residues long. The CDR3 region has the DNA TGTGCCACCAGCCCCAAGGGGGTGAACACTGAAGCTTTCTTT. It is translated as CATSPKGVNTEAFF.

The V and J genes are TRBV6-5 and TRBJ1-5; TRBD1 matches at 7 bases. From germline, CDR1 is MNHEY and CDR2 SVGAGI. This CDR3 region has 15 residues. The V and J ends lost 5 bases and 3 bases, in that order; junction bases with no gene match: 7. CDR3 sequence: CASSTEQGPNQPQHF. DNA for the CDR3: TGTGCCAGCAGTACAGAACAGGGGCCCAATCAGCCCCAGCATTTT.

This clone was seen only a few times. The V call is TRBV19, the J call TRBJ2-7, with 9 bases aligning to TRBD1. This CDR3 comprises 15 residues. V gave up 5 bases and J gave up 0 bases; unmatched junction bases: 5. Per germline, CDR1 LNHDA and CDR2 SQIVND (reference sequence). The CDR3 here is CASSFNRGLSYEQYF. The CDR3 DNA follows: TGTGCCAGTAGTTTCAACAGGGGGCTCTCCTACGAGCAGTACTTC.

The chain couples TRBV18 to TRBJ2-3, with 12 bases that match TRBD2. The V gene end was trimmed by 5 bases and the J gene end by 0 bases; junction bases not matched to a gene: 6. CDR1 and CDR2 from the germline V gene are KGHSH and LQKENI. The CDR3 runs 17 residues. Here the CDR3 reads CASSSRTSGTSTDTQYF. In DNA, the CDR3 is TGTGCCAGCTCATCAAGGACTAGCGGGACTAGCACAGATACGCAGTATTTT.

V gene TRBV7-9 combines with J gene TRBJ1-5, with 8 nucleotides matching TRBD1. Germline V CDR1 and CDR2: SEHNR, FQNEAQ (reference sequence). The J segment lost 5 bases and the V segment lost 5 bases, leaving 5 bases of the junction unmatched. The CDR3 contains 14 residues. The CDR3 spells CASSQQGGDQPQHF. As DNA, the CDR3 is TGTGCCAGCAGCCAACAGGGGGGTGATCAGCCCCAGCATTTT.

The gene calls are TRBV10-3 and TRBJ1-5; D is undetermined. The V gene's germline CDR1 is ENHRY and CDR2 SYGVKD. V lost 0 bases and J lost 5, with 11 bases in between. The CDR3 length is 15 residues. The CDR3 here is CAISESMGLYQPQHF. The CDR3 DNA is TGTGCCATCAGTGAGTCGATGGGATTGTATCAGCCCCAGCATTTT.

A few counts support this clone. The sample has other DNA sequences that encode this CDR3 too. The CDR3 reads CASSLQYNEQFF. The CDR3 region has the DNA TGTGCCAGCAGTTTACAGTACAATGAGCAGTTCTTC. This sequence joins TRBV2 and TRBJ2-1; D is ambiguous. The V end was cut by 5 bases, the J end by 4 bases, with 6 bases between. In germline, CDR1 is SNHLY, CDR2 FYNNEI. There are 12 residues in the CDR3.

The gene calls are TRBV5-8 and TRBJ1-2; D ambiguous. Per germline, CDR1 SGHTS and CDR2 YDEGEE. V was pared by 2 bases and J by 4 bases, with 6 bases between. CDR3 length: 12 residues. The DNA of the CDR3 is TGTGCCAGCAGCTTCCCAGTCTATGGCTACACCTTC. Amino acids: CASSFPVYGYTF.

The J gene is TRBJ2-5, the V gene TRBV30, with 7 positions matching TRBD2. V gave up 2 bases and J gave up 5 bases; unmatched junction bases: 8. Germline values: CDR1 GTSNPN, CDR2 SVGIG (reference sequence). The CDR3 sequence is 14 residues long. CDR3 residues: CAWSLAGVVETQYF. The CDR3 nucleotides read TGTGCCTGGAGTCTTGCGGGGGTGGTGGAGACCCAGTACTTC.

On this clone: The sample carries other DNA sequences with the same CDR3. V gene TRBV29-1 combines with J gene TRBJ1-2; D possibly corresponds to TRBD1 (5 bases). The CDR3 runs 14 residues. The V end lost 6 bases, the J end lost 6 bases, and 20 bases lay between the germline ends. CDR1 and CDR2 from the germline V gene are SQVTM and ANQGSEA. In DNA form, the CDR3 reads TGCAGCGTAAAAGGGGATATGTTTGGTGATGGCTACACCTTC. Translated: CSVKGDMFGDGYTF.

This clone was counted between two and nine times. The chain couples TRBV28 to TRBJ2-7; weak D call: TRBD1 (5 bases). Germline V gives CDR1 MDHEN, CDR2 SYDVKM. The CDR3 totals 12 residues. V was cut by 5 bases and J by 4 bases, with 9 bases left in between. The CDR3: CASSKGPYEQYF. For the CDR3, the DNA is TGTGCCAGCAGTAAGGGGCCGTACGAGCAGTACTTC.

This CDR3 reads CSVLENRGRETQYF. The CDR3, as DNA: TGCAGCGTCCTAGAAAACAGGGGTCGGGAGACCCAGTACTTC. The chain uses TRBV29-1 and TRBJ2-5; 7 bases are a match to TRBD1. Per the germline V gene, CDR1 is SQVTM and CDR2 is ANQGSEA. V gave up 6 bases and J gave up 5 bases; unmatched junction bases: 12. The CDR3 contains 14 residues.

The chain couples TRBV14 to TRBJ2-1; tentative D call: TRBD1 (5 bases). The CDR3 loop spans 15 amino acids. CDR1 and CDR2 (germline): SGHDN, FVKESK. Deletions cut 4 bases from V and 0 bases from J, with 10 bases between. Written as DNA, the CDR3 is TGTGCCAGCAGCCCTCGACAGACCTCCTACAATGAGCAGTTCTTC. Translation: CASSPRQTSYNEQFF.

This clone showed up just a few times. The V call is TRBV7-2, the J call TRBJ1-6; possibly TRBD1 for D (6 bases). The germline gives CDR1 SGHTA, CDR2 FQGNSA. V gave up 4 bases and J gave up 10 bases, with 17 bases separating them. This CDR3 comprises 15 residues. CDR3 protein: CASSSRGPGGSPLHF. The CDR3 DNA reads TGTGCCAGCAGCTCCCGGGGGCCCGGGGGCTCACCCCTCCACTTT.

J is TRBJ2-3 and V is TRBV5-4; D is undetermined. V was cut by 0 bases and J by 6 bases, with 11 bases left in between. CDR1 and CDR2 (germline): SGHNT, YYREEE (reference sequence). The CDR3 has 14 amino acids. The CDR3 region has the DNA TGTGCCAGCAGCTTGGGGTATGCTGGGGATACGCAGTATTTT. As protein: CASSLGYAGDTQYF.

This chain links TRBV4-2 with TRBJ2-5; D remains ambiguous. Trimming pared 0 bases from V and 3 bases from J, leaving 11 bases between. Germline CDR1 is LGHNA and CDR2 is YNFKEQ. The CDR3 runs to 15 residues. This chain's CDR3 is CASSQDSLLKETQYF. Here the CDR3 DNA reads TGTGCCAGCAGCCAAGATTCATTACTAAAAGAGACCCAGTACTTC.

The CDR3 here is CASSEQSSYNEQFF. The CDR3 DNA reads TGTGCCAGCAGCGAGCAGAGCTCCTACAATGAGCAGTTCTTC. The chain recombines TRBV6-6 with TRBJ2-1; D gene uncertain. Deletions cut 6 bases from V and 0 bases from J, with 9 bases between. Germline V lookup: CDR1 MNHNY, CDR2 SVGAGI (reference sequence). The CDR3 spans 14 residues.

This chain uses TRBV28 with TRBJ2-2; D is unresolved. The V gene lost 3 bases and the J gene lost 5 bases, with 7 bases spanning the gap. The germline gives CDR1 MDHEN, CDR2 SYDVKM. CDR3 length: 13 amino acids. CDR3 bases: TGTGCCAGCAGTTTCCGGCGGACCGGGGAGCTGTTTTTT. Protein: CASSFRRTGELFF.

The rearrangement links TRBV4-1 to TRBJ2-5; D is perhaps TRBD1 (6 bases). The CDR3 is made up of 15 amino acids. Germline CDR1 MGHRA, CDR2 YSYEKL. V was trimmed by 2 bases and J by 2 bases, leaving 12 bases between them. CDR3 sequence (DNA): TGCGCCAGCAGCCAACTCGGGACAACTCAAGAGACCCAGTACTTC. Protein: CASSQLGTTQETQYF.

This clone was picked up a small number of times. The genes are TRBV29-1 and TRBJ2-3; D gene uncertain. Trimming took 5 bases from V and 2 from J, leaving 8 bases between them. This CDR3 has 12 amino acids. From germline, CDR1 is SQVTM and CDR2 ANQGSEA. The CDR3 DNA is TGCAGCGTTTTGGCAGCCACAGATACGCAGTATTTT. This codes for CSVLAATDTQYF.

A few counts support this clone. This chain connects TRBV6-5 to TRBJ1-1, with D tentatively TRBD1 (6 bases). The CDR3 sequence is 14 residues long. V was shortened by 5 bases and J by 2 bases, with 12 bases between the two germline ends. Germline CDR1 MNHEY, CDR2 SVGAGI. The DNA for the CDR3 is TGTGCCAGCAGTCCTCGCAGGGGCAACACTGAAGCTTTCTTT. This codes for CASSPRRGNTEAFF.

This clone was recorded a few times. CDR3 nucleotides: TGTGCCAGCAGTGAGCTGCGGACAGGGTACCAAGTTAACTATGGCTACACCTTC. Residues: CASSELRTGYQVNYGYTF. The V gene is TRBV2, the J gene TRBJ1-2, with 8 bases identical to TRBD1. V shed 3 bases and J 1 base; nucleotides not matched to a gene: 13. This CDR3 is built from 18 residues. The germline V gene encodes CDR1 SNHLY and CDR2 FYNNEI. The variable domain in full, with the rest retrieved from reference TRBV2 and TRBJ1-2, is EPEVTQTPSHQVTQMGQEVILRCVPISNHLYFYWYRQILGQKVEFLVSFYNNEISEKSEIFDDQFSVERPDGSNFTLKIRSTKLEDSAMYFCASSELRTGYQVNYGYTFGSGTRLTVV.

The chain recombines TRBV27 with TRBJ2-7; possible D gene TRBD1, 6 bases. Germline V CDR1 and CDR2: MNHEY, SMNVEV (reference sequence). The length of the CDR3 is 12 residues. Trimming pared 4 bases from V and 5 bases from J, leaving 9 bases between. In DNA form, the CDR3 reads TGTGCCAGCAGTTCGCAGGGGAACGAGCAGTACTTC. It translates to CASSSQGNEQYF.

The genes are TRBV11-3 and TRBJ2-3, with 8 positions matching TRBD1. CDR1 and CDR2 from the germline V gene are SGHNT and YENEEA. Losses at the gene ends were 1 base for V and 4 bases for J; bases not matched to a gene: 4. There are 15 residues in the CDR3. The CDR3 region has the DNA TGTGCCAGCAGCTTAGGGACAGGGTTTCCAGATACGCAGTATTTT. Translation: CASSLGTGFPDTQYF.

CDR3 nucleotide sequence: TGTGCCAGCTCCCGAACGAGGCAAGAGACCCAGTACTTC. This codes for CASSRTRQETQYF. The chain combines TRBV2 with TRBJ2-5; D not certain. The CDR3 extends over 13 amino acids. V was trimmed by 8 bases and J by 2 bases, leaving 12 bases between them. CDR1 is SNHLY and CDR2 is FYNNEI in the germline V gene.

CDR3 DNA: TGTGCCAGCAGTTTCCCGGGATGGGATTCACCCCTCCACTTT. Translating it yields CASSFPGWDSPLHF. The rearrangement uses TRBV28 and TRBJ1-6, with D uncertain. Between the trimmed V and J ends, which lost 3 bases and 8 bases, there was a span of 11 bases. Germline CDR1 reads MDHEN; CDR2 reads SYDVKM. The CDR3 loop spans 14 amino acids.

The chain employs TRBV9 and TRBJ1-5, with a weak D call TRBD1 (6 bases). CDR1 is SGDLS, CDR2 YYNGEE, per germline. CDR3 length: 14 amino acids. The V end lost 2 bases, the J end lost 6 bases, and 12 bases lay between the germline ends. CDR3 nucleotides: TGTGCCAGCAGCGTGGGAGGGGGGGCTCAGCCCCAGCATTTT. Its translation is CASSVGGGAQPQHF.